This TCR delta chain came from a study of gamma-delta T cells after stem cell transplantation. The sample holds a few counts of this clone. In germline, CDR1 is GEAIGNYY, CDR2 EKD. The CDR3 consists of 16 residues. V was shortened by 2 bases and J by 3 bases, with 18 bases between the two germline ends. TCRdb fed the RT-PCR reads to CATT. The profile covers around 1,500 delta-chain clones, with 45% to 55% appearing a single time and more than 30% taken by the ten largest. The sequence was collected from a human donor. It is not recorded whose cells these are; they may come from a transplant donor. J is TRDJ1 and V is TRDV2; TRDD3 might be the D (6 bases). What was sequenced was gamma-delta T cells. CDR3 protein: CACDMVGEGDSDKLIF. The DNA for the CDR3 is TGTGCCTGTGACATGGTCGGGGAAGGGGATTCCGATAAACTCATCTTT.